The next 26 T cell receptor beta chains were all read from a single sample in a study of T cell repertoires in cytomegalovirus infection. In TCRdb, the reads were re-called with MiXCR into one record per CDR3 protein. Here the sample spans roughly 600,000 distinct CDR3 sequences, 24% being singletons. The specimen was CD8+ T cells from PBMCs. The receptors were gathered from a human donor in good health (CMV status not recorded). Some clones in this sample may be carry-over from other donors' samples.

The V call is TRBV14, the J call TRBJ2-1, with TRBD2 matching over 14 bases. This CDR3 spans 20 amino acids. With V trimmed by 1 base and J by 1 base, 9 bases remained unmatched. Germline V gene sequence: CDR1 SGHDN, CDR2 FVKESK. CDR3 sequence: CASSQAATSGGARSYNEQFF. In DNA, the CDR3 is TGTGCCAGCAGCCAAGCCGCGACTAGCGGGGGGGCCAGATCCTACAATGAGCAGTTCTTC.

A word on this clonotype: A much larger clone differs from this one at a single base, so this may be a read error. The V call is TRBV5-4, the J call TRBJ1-1; weak D call: TRBD1 (5 bases). Germline CDR1 is SGHNT and CDR2 is YYREEE (reference sequence). CDR3 size: 14 residues. The CDR3 bases are TGTGTCAGCAGCTTGGCAGGGTTCAACACTGAAGCTTTCTTT. Translation gives CVSSLAGFNTEAFF. The whole variable domain, remainder taken from reference TRBV5-4 and TRBJ1-1, is ETGVTQSPTHLIKTRGQQVTLRCSSQSGHNTVSWYQQALGQGPQFIFQYYREEENGRGNFPPRFSGLQFPNYSSELNVNALELDDSALYLCVSSLAGFNTEAFFGQGTRLTVV.

This clonotype occurred a few times. V and J are TRBV7-8 and TRBJ2-7, with TRBD1 matching 9 bases. Germline V lookup: CDR1 SGHVS, CDR2 FQNEAQ. This CDR3 has 15 amino acids. Losses at the gene ends were 5 bases for V and 6 bases for J; bases not matched to a gene: 11. CDR3 in DNA: TGTGCCAGCAGCGTCTATTCGGGACAGGGATTCGAGCAGTACTTC. Its protein product is CASSVYSGQGFEQYF.

This clonotype was recorded a few times. The chain carries TRBV7-9 and TRBJ1-1; D is undetermined. Germline V lookup: CDR1 SEHNR, CDR2 FQNEAQ (reference sequence). Between the trimmed V and J ends, which lost 5 bases and 4 bases, there was a span of 8 bases. The CDR3 sequence is 12 residues long. The DNA of the CDR3 is TGTGCCAGCAGCCTCCTCCGCACTGAAGCTTTCTTT. This codes for CASSLLRTEAFF.

The chain uses TRBV27 and TRBJ2-1; D is unresolved. Trimming removed 5 bases at V and 3 bases at J, with 11 bases between. Germline V gives CDR1 MNHEY, CDR2 SMNVEV (reference sequence). CDR3 size: 14 residues. The CDR3 reads CASSDNPNYNEQFF. The DNA of the CDR3 is TGTGCCAGCAGTGACAACCCTAACTACAATGAGCAGTTCTTC.

This clonotype was recorded a few times. The chain is built from TRBV11-3 and TRBJ2-5; D remains unclear. The CDR3 loop spans 13 amino acids. CDR1 is SGHNT and CDR2 is YENEEA in the germline V gene. Trimming pared 5 bases from V and 5 bases from J, leaving 12 bases between. The CDR3 sequence is CASSPPFSETQYF. CDR3 coding DNA: TGTGCCAGCAGCCCTCCTTTTTCCGAGACCCAGTACTTC.

This clonotype was seen only a few times. The chain recombines TRBV25-1 with TRBJ1-2; a possible D gene is TRBD1 (6 bases). The CDR3 has 17 residues. V dropped 3 bases and J dropped 4 bases, with 21 bases sitting between them. Germline CDR1 reads MGHDK; CDR2 reads SYGVNS. DNA of the CDR3: TGTGCCAGCAGTGACTGGGCGGACAGCCCCAGGGGCTATGGCTACACCTTC. Protein sequence: CASSDWADSPRGYGYTF.

This clonotype has just a few counts. The rearrangement links TRBV2 to TRBJ1-1, with D tentatively TRBD1 (6 bases). Per germline, CDR1 SNHLY and CDR2 FYNNEI. The CDR3 has 14 residues. V shed 6 bases and J shed 0 bases, with 11 bases lying between them. The CDR3 reads CASSYREMNTEAFF. In nucleotides, the CDR3 is TGTGCCAGCAGCTACAGGGAAATGAACACTGAAGCTTTCTTT.

To note about this clonotype: A single base separates this from a much larger clone, so it may be a read error. The V gene is TRBV7-6, the J gene TRBJ1-2; D is unresolved. The CDR3 consists of 16 residues. Trimming shortened V by 2 bases and J by 4 bases, and 17 bases separated the two germline ends. Germline CDR1 SGHVS, CDR2 FNYEAQ. The CDR3 DNA is TGTGCCAGCAGCTTAACGATCGGGCAGAGCTTCTATGGCTACACCTTC. Protein: CASSLTIGQSFYGYTF. Full variable domain (rest looked up from reference TRBV7-6 and TRBJ1-2): GAGVSQSPRYKVTKRGQDVALRCDPISGHVSLYWYRQALGQGPEFLTYFNYEAQQDKSGLPNDRFSAERPEGSISTLTIQRTEQRDSAMYRCASSLTIGQSFYGYTFGSGTRLTVV.

The rearrangement joins TRBV19 to TRBJ2-7; 7 bases match TRBD1. V gave up 3 bases and J gave up 3 bases; unmatched junction bases: 11. This CDR3 has 16 amino acids. From germline, CDR1 is LNHDA and CDR2 SQIVND (reference sequence). The CDR3 bases are TGTGCCAGTAGTATCAGCCACGGGACAGTAAGCTACGAGCAGTACGTC. Amino acids: CASSISHGTVSYEQYV.

The chain is built from TRBV27 and TRBJ2-1; D uncertain. This CDR3 spans 12 amino acids. CDR1 MNHEY and CDR2 SMNVEV come from the germline V gene (reference sequence). V dropped 0 bases and J dropped 8 bases, with 5 bases sitting between them. The CDR3 protein is CASSLSPHEQFF. The CDR3 coding sequence is TGTGCCAGCAGTTTATCACCTCATGAGCAGTTCTTC.

The CDR3 here is CASNAYRGALPGELFF. The CDR3, as DNA: TGTGCCAGCAATGCTTACAGGGGCGCGCTTCCCGGGGAGCTGTTTTTT. J is TRBJ2-2 and V is TRBV2; 7 nucleotides match TRBD1. Germline V gives CDR1 SNHLY, CDR2 FYNNEI. This CDR3 contains 16 residues. J gave up 6 bases and V 7 bases, and 14 bases lay outside the gene matches.

CDR3 loop: CASTQRRGRGQPQHF. Written as DNA, the CDR3 is TGTGCCAGCACCCAACGGCGGGGAAGAGGCCAGCCCCAGCATTTT. The V call is TRBV6-2 or TRBV6-3, the J call TRBJ1-5, with D unresolved. The length of the CDR3 is 15 residues. The V end was cut by 7 bases, the J end by 7 bases, with 20 bases between. Per germline, CDR1 MNHEY and CDR2 SVGEGT.

This chain joins TRBV9 and TRBJ2-2, with unresolved D. Germline CDR1 reads SGDLS; CDR2 reads YYNGEE. With 3 bases removed from V and 10 bases from J, the gap between germline ends came to 4 bases. The CDR3 contains 10 residues. CDR3 sequence reads: CASSGKELFF. The DNA for the CDR3 is TGTGCCAGCAGCGGAAAGGAGCTGTTTTTT.

The chain couples TRBV7-9 to TRBJ2-1; no firm D call. The germline V gene encodes CDR1 SEHNR and CDR2 FQNEAQ (reference sequence). Trimming left V 1 base short and J 7 bases short, with 11 bases between. The CDR3 sequence is 14 residues long. The CDR3 region is CASSLDFGQNEQFF. The CDR3, as DNA: TGTGCCAGCAGCTTAGATTTCGGGCAGAATGAGCAGTTCTTC.

This clonotype was observed a few times. The rearrangement links TRBV11-2 to TRBJ1-1; D possibly corresponds to TRBD1 (6 bases). The CDR3 is 15 residues long. Germline CDR1 SGHAT, CDR2 FQNNGV. Trimming removed 4 bases at V and 3 bases at J, with 15 bases between. The CDR3 nucleotides read TGTGCCAGCAGCTACCCCAGGGGCCCATACACTGAAGCTTTCTTT. Translated: CASSYPRGPYTEAFF.

The V gene is TRBV6-1, the J gene TRBJ1-2; weak D call: TRBD1 (5 bases). The CDR3 is made up of 15 amino acids. The V gene's germline CDR1 is MNHNS and CDR2 SASEGT. V was cut by 5 bases and J by 0 bases, with 13 bases left in between. The CDR3 protein is CASSHGHNANYGYTF. Written as DNA, the CDR3 is TGTGCCAGCAGTCACGGACATAACGCTAACTATGGCTACACCTTC.

There are many counts of this clonotype. The chain has TRBV4-1 and TRBJ2-2; 7 positions match TRBD2. Germline V gene data show CDR1 as MGHRA and CDR2 as YSYEKL. The CDR3 is made up of 16 amino acids. J lost 0 bases, V lost 1 base, and 2 bases had no gene match. The CDR3 is CASSQVGLTNTGELFF. CDR3 DNA sequence: TGCGCCAGCAGCCAAGTGGGACTAACGAACACCGGGGAGCTGTTTTTT.

J is TRBJ1-1 and V is TRBV19; 11 bases map to TRBD1. CDR1 and CDR2 (germline): LNHDA, SQIVND (reference sequence). CDR3 length: 17 residues. V gave up 7 bases and J gave up 4 bases; unmatched junction bases: 14. In nucleotides, the CDR3 is TGTGCCAGTATCCCATTGGTGGACAGGGGGCGCGGCACTGAAGCTTTCTTT. This codes for CASIPLVDRGRGTEAFF.

This clonotype showed up many times. This sequence joins TRBV6-2 or TRBV6-3 and TRBJ1-1, with a tentative D call TRBD1 (5 bases). Germline V gives CDR1 MNHEY, CDR2 SVGEGT. The CDR3 runs to 13 residues. Trimming removed 8 bases from V and 0 bases from J, with 10 bases in between. As DNA, the CDR3 is TGTGCCAGCGGCAGGGATATGAACACTGAAGCTTTCTTT. Its protein is CASGRDMNTEAFF.

This clonotype occurred many times. The genes are TRBV7-2 and TRBJ1-2, with 10 bases lining up with TRBD1. This CDR3 spans 15 amino acids. Trimming at V came to 5 bases and at J to 4 bases, leaving 7 bases not matched to a gene. Germline V gene data show CDR1 as SGHTA and CDR2 as FQGNSA. CDR3 sequence (DNA): TGTGCCAGCAGCCTCCGACAGGGGGCTATCTATGGCTACACCTTC. This translates into CASSLRQGAIYGYTF.

This clonotype was found many times. This sequence joins TRBV7-6 and TRBJ2-7; D call uncertain. V lost 4 bases to trimming and J lost 2 bases, with 6 bases between them. This CDR3 is 12 amino acids long. Looked up from germline, CDR1 is SGHVS and CDR2 is FNYEAQ. The CDR3 is CASSSNPYEQYF. The CDR3 DNA is TGTGCCAGCAGCTCTAATCCCTACGAGCAGTACTTC.

The table lists this clonotype with a few counts. The chain has TRBV4-2 and TRBJ1-6, with D hard to call. CDR1 LGHNA and CDR2 YNFKEQ come from the germline V gene. V lost 0 bases to trimming and J lost 13 bases, with 13 bases between them. The CDR3 extends over 14 amino acids. The CDR3: CASSQEAKSAPLHF. For the CDR3, the DNA is TGTGCCAGCAGCCAAGAGGCAAAAAGTGCGCCCCTCCACTTT.

This sequence joins TRBV20-1 and TRBJ1-6; D remains ambiguous. Deletions cut 3 bases from V and 10 bases from J, with 13 bases between. The CDR3 length is 13 residues. Germline assignment: CDR1 DFQATT and CDR2 SNEGSKA (reference sequence). The CDR3 bases are TGCAGTGCTAGGATTGGGTCCGGGTCACCCCTCCACTTT. Amino acid sequence: CSARIGSGSPLHF.

The V call is TRBV6-2 or TRBV6-3, the J call TRBJ2-2; tentatively, D is TRBD1 (6 bases). Germline V CDR1 and CDR2: MNHEY, SVGEGT. The V gene lost 0 bases and the J gene lost 7 bases, with 9 bases spanning the gap. CDR3 length: 14 amino acids. The CDR3 coding sequence is TGTGCCAGCAGTTACTCAAGGGGACACGGGGAGCTGTTTTTT. This codes for CASSYSRGHGELFF.

In this sample, this clonotype turned up once. A junction boundary mismatches the germline segment, possibly from a read error. V gene TRBV7-3 combines with J gene TRBJ2-2; 7 bases are a match to TRBD2. CDR3 length equals 15 residues. CDR1 is SGHTA and CDR2 is FQGTGA in the germline V gene. In DNA form, the CDR3 reads TGTGCCAACAGCCCCCGGACTAGTTGGACCGGGGAGCTGTTTTTT. Translated, it gives CANSPRTSWTGELFF.